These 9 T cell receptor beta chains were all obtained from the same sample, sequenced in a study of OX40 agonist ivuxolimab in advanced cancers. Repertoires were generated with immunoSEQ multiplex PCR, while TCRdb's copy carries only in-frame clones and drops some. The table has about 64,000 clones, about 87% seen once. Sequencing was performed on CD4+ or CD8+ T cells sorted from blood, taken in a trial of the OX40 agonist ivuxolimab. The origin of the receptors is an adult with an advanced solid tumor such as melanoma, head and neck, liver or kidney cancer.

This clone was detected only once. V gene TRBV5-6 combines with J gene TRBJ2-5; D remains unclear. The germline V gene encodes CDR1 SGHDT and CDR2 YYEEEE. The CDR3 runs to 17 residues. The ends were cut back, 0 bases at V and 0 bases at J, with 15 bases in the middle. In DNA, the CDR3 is TGTGCCAGCAGCTTGGGATGGGAACAGACCTACCAAGAGACCCAGTACTTC. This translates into CASSLGWEQTYQETQYF. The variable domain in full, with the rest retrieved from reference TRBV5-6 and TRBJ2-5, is DAGVTQSPTHLIKTRGQQVTLRCSPKSGHDTVSWYQQALGQGPQFIFQYYEEEERQRGNFPDRFSGHQFPNYSSELNVNALLLGDSALYLCASSLGWEQTYQETQYFGPGTRLLVL.

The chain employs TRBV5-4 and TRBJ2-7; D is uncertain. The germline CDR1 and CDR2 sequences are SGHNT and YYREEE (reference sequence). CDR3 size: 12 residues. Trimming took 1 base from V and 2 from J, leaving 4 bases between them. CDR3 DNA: TGTGCCAGCAGCTTGAGGACCTACGAGCAGTACTTC. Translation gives CASSLRTYEQYF. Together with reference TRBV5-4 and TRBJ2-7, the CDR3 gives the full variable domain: ETGVTQSPTHLIKTRGQQVTLRCSSQSGHNTVSWYQQALGQGPQFIFQYYREEENGRGNFPPRFSGLQFPNYSSELNVNALELDDSALYLCASSLRTYEQYFGPGTRLTVT.

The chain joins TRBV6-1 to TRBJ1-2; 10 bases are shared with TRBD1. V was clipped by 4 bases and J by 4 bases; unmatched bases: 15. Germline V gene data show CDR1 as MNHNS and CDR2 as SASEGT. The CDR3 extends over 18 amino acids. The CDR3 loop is CASSALNPTGGGPYGYTF. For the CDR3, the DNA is TGTGCCAGCAGTGCACTAAACCCGACAGGGGGCGGACCCTATGGCTACACCTTC.

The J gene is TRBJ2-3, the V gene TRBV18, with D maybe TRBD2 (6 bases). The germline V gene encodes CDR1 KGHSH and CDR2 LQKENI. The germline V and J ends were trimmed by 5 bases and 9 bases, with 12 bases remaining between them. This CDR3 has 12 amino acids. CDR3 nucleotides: TGTGCCAGCTCAAGGCAGGGAGGAACGCAGTATTTT. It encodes CASSRQGGTQYF.

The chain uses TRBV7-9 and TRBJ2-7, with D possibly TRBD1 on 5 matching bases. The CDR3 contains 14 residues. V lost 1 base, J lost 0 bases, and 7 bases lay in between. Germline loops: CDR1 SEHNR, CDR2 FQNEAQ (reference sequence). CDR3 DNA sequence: TGTGCCAGCAGCTTAGGGGGCCTCTCCTACGAGCAGTACTTC. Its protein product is CASSLGGLSYEQYF.

Here the CDR3 reads CASTYVSSGSEQYF. CDR3 nucleotides: TGCGCCAGCACCTACGTCTCCTCTGGGTCCGAGCAGTACTTC. The chain recombines TRBV5-1 with TRBJ2-7, with D unresolved. The germline V gene encodes CDR1 SGHRS and CDR2 YFSETQ. V was cut by 6 bases and J by 6 bases, with 19 bases left in between. The CDR3 has 14 residues.

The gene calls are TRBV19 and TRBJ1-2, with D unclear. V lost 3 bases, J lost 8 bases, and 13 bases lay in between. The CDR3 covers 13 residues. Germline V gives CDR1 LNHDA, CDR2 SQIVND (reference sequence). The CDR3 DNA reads TGTGCCAGTAGTATGGATAGGGAAGAGGGCTACACCTTC. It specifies CASSMDREEGYTF.

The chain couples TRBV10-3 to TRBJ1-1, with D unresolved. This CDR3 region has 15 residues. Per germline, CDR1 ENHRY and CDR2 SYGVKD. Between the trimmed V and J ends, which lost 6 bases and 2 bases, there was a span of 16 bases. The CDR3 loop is CAISSRDSLNTEAFF. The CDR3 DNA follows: TGTGCCATCAGCTCTCGGGATTCCCTTAACACTGAAGCTTTCTTT.

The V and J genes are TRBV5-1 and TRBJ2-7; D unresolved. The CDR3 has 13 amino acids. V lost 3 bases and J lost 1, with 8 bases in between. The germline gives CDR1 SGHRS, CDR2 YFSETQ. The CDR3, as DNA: TGCGCCAGCAGCTACGAACCTTCCTACGAGCAGTACTTC. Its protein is CASSYEPSYEQYF.